This TCR beta chain was identified during a study of T cell responses to AZD1222 COVID-19 vaccine. About the study: Second-dose intervals of approximately 4 or approximately 12 weeks were pooled.

General study results and limits: Most donors were white British and more were female, and clonal diversity was possibly underestimated. Only 5 to 7 AZD1222 recipients tested seropositive at baseline.

Sequencing was performed with immunoSEQ multiplex PCR; in TCRdb, only in-frame clones are kept and a portion is missing. The sample lists 150,000 to 200,000 clones, 94% occurring once. To note about this clone: Its antigen is not known.

The sample consisted of peripheral blood, taken on day 0 of AZD1222 vaccination. The sequence came from an adult in good health.

The CDR3 coding sequence is TGTGCCAGCAGCTACCGACAGTACTATGGCTACACCTTC. Its translation is CASSYRQYYGYTF. The chain carries TRBV11-2 and TRBJ1-2; D possibly corresponds to TRBD1 (5 bases). Trimming took 4 bases from V and 3 from J, leaving 9 bases between them. The CDR3 is 13 residues long. CDR1 is SGHAT and CDR2 is FQNNGV in the germline V gene.